This entry lists 14 T cell receptor beta chains sequenced from one sample in a study of technical replicates of blood from several donors. The table came from immunoSEQ multiplex PCR; TCRdb's copy has only in-frame clones and leaves some out. The sample shows about 87,000 clones, 85% to 95% of them seen only once. The source material was T cells isolated from PBMCs. The receptors here all came from a human donor in good health.

J is TRBJ2-1 and V is TRBV7-3; the match to TRBD2 covers 10 bases. The ends lost 5 bases at V and 14 bases at J; junction bases unmatched: 12. Germline-derived CDR1 and CDR2 are SGHTA and FQGTGA. The CDR3 is 14 residues long. CDR3 sequence: CASSSGLAGAGKFF. CDR3 DNA: TGTGCCAGCAGCAGTGGCCTAGCGGGAGCTGGGAAGTTCTTC.

The chain uses TRBV29-1 and TRBJ2-2; D unresolved. V was clipped by 4 bases and J by 7 bases, with 10 bases between them. CDR3 length: 12 amino acids. Germline V CDR1 and CDR2: SQVTM, ANQGSEA. CDR3 in amino acids: CSVVNTGGELFF. As DNA, the CDR3 is TGCAGCGTTGTGAATACGGGCGGGGAGCTGTTTTTT.

The V call is TRBV14, the J call TRBJ2-2; perhaps TRBD1 as D (5 bases). V was cut by 3 bases and J by 0 bases, with 8 bases left in between. Germline-derived CDR1 and CDR2 are SGHDN and FVKESK. The CDR3 runs to 15 residues. The CDR3 region has the DNA TGTGCCAGCAGCCATTGGACACCGAACACCGGGGAGCTGTTTTTT. Amino acids: CASSHWTPNTGELFF.

The V gene is TRBV27, the J gene TRBJ2-2, with D uncertain. The CDR3 has 16 residues. Germline values: CDR1 MNHEY, CDR2 SMNVEV (reference sequence). Trimming took off 2 bases at V and 1 base at J, with 11 bases between the two ends. In DNA, the CDR3 is TGTGCCAGCAGTTTAGGCCCTTGGAGGAACACCGGGGAGCTGTTTTTT. Its protein product is CASSLGPWRNTGELFF.

The chain links TRBV5-4 to TRBJ1-4; no reliable D call. The germline V gene has CDR1 SGHNT and CDR2 YYREEE (reference sequence). The CDR3 is 18 amino acids. V lost 1 base and J 6 bases, leaving 22 bases between the germline ends. The CDR3 loop is CASSLFGGFRSPDEKLFF. CDR3 DNA sequence: TGTGCCAGCAGCTTGTTTGGCGGATTTAGGTCACCTGATGAAAAACTGTTTTTT.

The chain employs TRBV13 and TRBJ1-1, with D hard to call. Germline CDR1 reads PRHDT; CDR2 reads FYEKMQ (reference sequence). The CDR3 is 12 residues long. Trimming removed 5 bases from V and 2 bases from J, with 6 bases in between. CDR3 protein: CASSELNTEAFF. CDR3 bases: TGTGCCAGCAGCGAACTTAACACTGAAGCTTTCTTT.

This rearrangement joins TRBV4-3 to TRBJ2-3, with unresolved D. Trimming stripped 0 bases from V and 0 bases from J, with 7 bases between. CDR3 length: 15 amino acids. Germline V gene sequence: CDR1 LGHNA, CDR2 YSLEER. CDR3 nucleotides: TGCGCCAGCAGCCAAGACCCCGTAAGCACAGATACGCAGTATTTT. It is translated as CASSQDPVSTDTQYF.

This clone showed up just a few times. As DNA, the CDR3 is TGTGCCTGGGTTAAGGACAGGGAGGACACTGAAGCTTTCTTT. Encoded protein: CAWVKDREDTEAFF. The chain uses TRBV30 and TRBJ1-1; 8 bases fit TRBD1. Germline CDR1 is GTSNPN and CDR2 is SVGIG (reference sequence). This CDR3 comprises 14 residues. V dropped 5 bases and J dropped 3; count of bases not matched to a gene: 8.

The V and J genes are TRBV18 and TRBJ2-1; 12 nucleotides line up with TRBD2. With V trimmed by 3 bases and J by 7 bases, 4 bases remained unmatched. The CDR3 runs 15 residues. The V gene's germline CDR1 is KGHSH and CDR2 LQKENI. CDR3: CASSPASGRANEQFF. CDR3 DNA: TGTGCCAGCTCACCCGCTAGCGGGAGGGCGAATGAGCAGTTCTTC.

The V call is TRBV4-2, the J call TRBJ2-7, with 8 nucleotides matching TRBD1. This CDR3 region has 14 residues. J was trimmed by 6 bases and V by 0 bases; bases with no gene match: 4. Germline lookup yields CDR1 LGHNA and CDR2 YNFKEQ. This CDR3 is CASSQDGRGLEQYF. The DNA of the CDR3 is TGTGCCAGCAGCCAAGATGGCAGGGGGCTCGAGCAGTACTTC.

The gene calls are TRBV4-1 and TRBJ2-7, with D unclear. Trimming shortened V by 2 bases and J by 2 bases, and 7 bases separated the two germline ends. CDR1 and CDR2 (germline): MGHRA, YSYEKL. The CDR3 length is 13 residues. CDR3: CASSQQTTYEQYF. The CDR3 coding sequence is TGCGCCAGCAGCCAACAGACAACCTACGAGCAGTACTTC.

This chain joins TRBV13 and TRBJ2-1; no clear D gene. This CDR3 spans 18 amino acids. Per germline, CDR1 PRHDT and CDR2 FYEKMQ (reference sequence). V lost 5 bases and J 3 bases, leaving 23 bases between the germline ends. The chain's CDR3 is CASSLRKAETPLYNEQFF. The CDR3 coding sequence is TGTGCCAGCAGCCTCCGTAAGGCGGAGACCCCCCTCTACAATGAGCAGTTCTTC.

The chain has TRBV14 and TRBJ2-7, with 10 bases fitting TRBD2. CDR3 length: 16 residues. CDR1 and CDR2 (germline): SGHDN, FVKESK. V trimming: 0 bases; J trimming: 6 bases; junction bases outside the gene matches: 8. This CDR3 is CASSQDLLASGSEQYF. In nucleotides, the CDR3 is TGTGCCAGCAGCCAAGATCTTCTAGCTAGCGGGAGCGAGCAGTACTTC.

This clone appeared a single time. CDR3 loop: CASLAGEQETQYF. CDR3 nucleotide sequence: TGTGCCAGCTTAGCGGGTGAACAAGAGACCCAGTACTTC. This chain links TRBV13 with TRBJ2-5; 7 positions match TRBD2. CDR1 is PRHDT and CDR2 is FYEKMQ in the germline V gene (reference sequence). This CDR3 is 13 amino acids long. V lost 8 bases to trimming and J lost 2 bases; unmatched junction nucleotides: 5.